This entry lists 14 T cell receptor beta chains sequenced from one sample in a study of blood T cell repertoires in COVID-19. Here immunoSEQ multiplex PCR was the method, and the copy in TCRdb shows in-frame clones only, minus some. This table has roughly 300,000 clones, under 90% appearing once. The sample consisted of peripheral blood. The origin of the receptors is a woman aged 60 to 75 with active or convalescent COVID-19.

This chain links TRBV11-2 with TRBJ2-7, with 13 bases fitting TRBD2. The CDR3 sequence is 14 residues long. CDR1 is SGHAT, CDR2 FQNNGV, per germline. Trimming cost V 5 bases and J 6 bases; bases outside gene matches: 4. The CDR3, as DNA: TGTGCCAGCAGCAAGGGACTAGCGGGGCCCGAGCAGTACTTC. Translation: CASSKGLAGPEQYF.

The rearrangement uses TRBV2 and TRBJ2-2, with 9 bases lining up with TRBD1. From germline, CDR1 is SNHLY and CDR2 FYNNEI. The ends lost 8 bases at V and 6 bases at J; junction bases unmatched: 4. This CDR3 is built from 13 residues. CDR3 amino acids: CASQRTGAGELFF. The CDR3 nucleotides are TGTGCCAGCCAGCGGACAGGGGCCGGGGAGCTGTTTTTT.

The chain recombines TRBV6-2 or TRBV6-3 with TRBJ1-3; D gene unclear. The CDR3 is made up of 12 amino acids. Trimming took 4 bases from V and 4 from J, leaving 5 bases between them. Germline CDR1 reads MNHEY; CDR2 reads SVGEGT. The CDR3 region is CASSFSGNTIYF. CDR3 in DNA: TGTGCCAGCAGTTTTTCGGGAAACACCATATATTTT.

The chain carries TRBV4-2 and TRBJ1-1, with D perhaps TRBD1 (5 bases). This CDR3 has 13 residues. Between the trimmed V and J ends, which lost 4 bases and 1 base, there was a span of 7 bases. The germline V gene encodes CDR1 LGHNA and CDR2 YNFKEQ. CDR3 in amino acids: CASSPQGNTEAFF. The CDR3 DNA reads TGTGCCAGCAGCCCTCAGGGGAACACTGAAGCTTTCTTT.

The CDR3 spells CATSREDRGHLWGESEQFF. CDR3 DNA: TGTGCCACCAGCAGAGAGGACAGGGGGCATTTATGGGGTGAGAGTGAGCAGTTCTTC. This chain joins TRBV15 and TRBJ2-1; TRBD1 matches at 11 bases. Germline CDR1 LNHNV, CDR2 YYDKDF (reference sequence). J lost 9 bases, V lost 0 bases, and 16 bases had no gene match. This CDR3 contains 19 residues.

The V gene is TRBV19, the J gene TRBJ2-2; D possibly corresponds to TRBD2 (5 bases). The CDR3 has 15 residues. V shed 6 bases and J shed 2 bases, with 13 bases lying between them. The V gene's germline CDR1 is LNHDA and CDR2 SQIVND (reference sequence). DNA of the CDR3: TGTGCCAGTAGGGACGGCGGGTACAACACCGGGGAGCTGTTTTTT. This codes for CASRDGGYNTGELFF.

The V gene is TRBV7-2, the J gene TRBJ1-2; D call uncertain. CDR1 is SGHTA and CDR2 is FQGNSA in the germline V gene. V was shortened by 5 bases and J by 2 bases, with 12 bases between the two germline ends. The CDR3 contains 14 residues. CDR3 in amino acids: CASSQSRGNYGYTF. The CDR3 nucleotides read TGTGCCAGCAGCCAGAGTCGCGGGAACTATGGCTACACCTTC.

The chain is built from TRBV19 and TRBJ1-3; tentative D call: TRBD1 (5 bases). The V end was cut by 5 bases, the J end by 0 bases, with 14 bases between. CDR1 is LNHDA and CDR2 is SQIVND in the germline V gene (reference sequence). The CDR3 contains 16 residues. CDR3 bases: TGTGCCAGTAGTTTACAAAGCGGGGGCTCTGGAAACACCATATATTTT. It is translated as CASSLQSGGSGNTIYF.

The V gene is TRBV5-1, the J gene TRBJ1-2; a weak D match, TRBD1 (5 bases). V was pared by 0 bases and J by 2 bases, with 5 bases between. The CDR3 has 13 residues. CDR1 is SGHRS, CDR2 YFSETQ, per germline. The CDR3 protein is CASSLDRNYGYTF. CDR3 DNA sequence: TGCGCCAGCAGCTTGGACAGGAACTATGGCTACACCTTC.

The genes are TRBV9 and TRBJ2-2; 9 nucleotides agree with TRBD2. CDR1 is SGDLS and CDR2 is YYNGEE in the germline V gene. The J segment lost 5 bases and the V segment lost 2 bases, leaving 1 base of the junction unmatched. The CDR3 consists of 14 residues. CDR3 bases: TGTGCCAGCAGCGTTAGCGGGGGTACCGGGGAGCTGTTTTTT. This gives the protein CASSVSGGTGELFF.

The chain links TRBV12-3 or TRBV12-4 to TRBJ1-5; D not resolved. Trimming took 2 bases from V and 5 from J, leaving 7 bases between them. The CDR3 totals 13 residues. The CDR3, as DNA: TGTGCCAGCAGTTTAAAGGACTATCAGCCCCAGCATTTT. It codes for CASSLKDYQPQHF.

This clone has a handful of counts. The CDR3 DNA sequence: TGTGCCAGCAGCTCCGCGGGGGGTGGCGGCTACACCTTC. It is translated as CASSSAGGGGYTF. The genes are TRBV7-9 and TRBJ1-2, with D possibly TRBD1 on 5 matching bases. This CDR3 contains 13 residues. The germline CDR1 and CDR2 sequences are SEHNR and FQNEAQ (reference sequence). Trimming stripped 4 bases from V and 8 bases from J, with 14 bases between.

The rearrangement uses TRBV5-6 and TRBJ1-2, with 7 nucleotides matching TRBD1. V lost 6 bases and J lost 2; bases outside the gene matches: 10. CDR3 size: 15 residues. Germline values: CDR1 SGHDT, CDR2 YYEEEE. The CDR3 is CASTGEEGANYGYTF. The CDR3 region has the DNA TGTGCCAGCACCGGGGAGGAGGGGGCAAACTATGGCTACACCTTC.

This clone was found a few times. The V and J genes are TRBV2 and TRBJ1-2, with TRBD1 identical over 8 bases. The CDR3 has 13 residues. Trimming cost V 3 bases and J 4 bases; bases outside gene matches: 1. Germline loops: CDR1 SNHLY, CDR2 FYNNEI. DNA of the CDR3: TGTGCCAGCAGTGAGGGACAGGCCTATGGCTACACCTTC. Protein product: CASSEGQAYGYTF.